This T cell receptor beta chain was sequenced during a study of blood T cell repertoires in COVID-19. The wider study: The study drew acute and convalescent COVID-19 samples from the United States, Italy and Spain. From T cells, B-cell-depleted T cells, or PBMCs came the material, which was cDNA or gDNA.

Trimming cost V 5 bases and J 6 bases, with 10 bases left between them. CDR1 is MNHEY and CDR2 is SMNVEV in the germline V gene (reference sequence). The CDR3 length is 12 residues. Study processing details: Reference gene primer amplification in the assay estimated nucleated cell counts. TCRdb's copy holds only in-frame clones and misses some; the assay was immunoSEQ multiplex PCR. V, J and clone size were drawn from that table, and D and trimming were deduced from the DNA. The sample includes nearly 200,000 clones, approximately 84% of them seen just once. A remark on this clone: Other DNA variants within this sample encode the same CDR3.

This sequence originates from a human donor with acute or convalescent COVID-19. The donor label of this sample is uncertain. The chain joins TRBV27 to TRBJ1-1, with D possibly matching TRBD1 (5 bases). The sample comprised peripheral blood. The CDR3 sequence: CASSLRGSEAFF. In DNA form, the CDR3 reads TGTGCCAGCAGTCTTAGGGGCTCTGAAGCTTTCTTT.